This T cell receptor (beta chain) was found in a study of blood T cell repertoires in COVID-19. Study-wide background: Whether acute or convalescent, the COVID-19 samples came from the United States, Italy and Spain.

Resolution of symptoms, clearance, or two negative PCRs was present in recovered Cohort 3 donors. The CDR3 covers 13 residues. After removal of 5 bases from V and 13 bases from J, the junction contained 11 bases not matched to a gene. In germline, CDR1 is SGHTA, CDR2 FQGTGA. Authors' processing steps: Nucleated cell number was recorded as an estimate derived from reference gene primer amplification. Produced via immunoSEQ multiplex PCR; TCRdb's table is partial and in-frame only. Clone size and the V and J calls come from that table; the DNA yielded D and trimming. The sample carries 150,000 to 200,000 clones, about nine tenths recorded once.

The rearrangement links TRBV7-3 to TRBJ2-1; 7 nucleotides line up with TRBD2. The sequence was collected from a woman under 30 who had recovered from COVID-19. Sequenced sample: PBMCs or T cells enriched from blood (not recorded which). This CDR3 is CASSPDGTIAQFF. DNA for the CDR3: TGTGCCAGCAGCCCGGATGGGACTATAGCCCAGTTCTTC.